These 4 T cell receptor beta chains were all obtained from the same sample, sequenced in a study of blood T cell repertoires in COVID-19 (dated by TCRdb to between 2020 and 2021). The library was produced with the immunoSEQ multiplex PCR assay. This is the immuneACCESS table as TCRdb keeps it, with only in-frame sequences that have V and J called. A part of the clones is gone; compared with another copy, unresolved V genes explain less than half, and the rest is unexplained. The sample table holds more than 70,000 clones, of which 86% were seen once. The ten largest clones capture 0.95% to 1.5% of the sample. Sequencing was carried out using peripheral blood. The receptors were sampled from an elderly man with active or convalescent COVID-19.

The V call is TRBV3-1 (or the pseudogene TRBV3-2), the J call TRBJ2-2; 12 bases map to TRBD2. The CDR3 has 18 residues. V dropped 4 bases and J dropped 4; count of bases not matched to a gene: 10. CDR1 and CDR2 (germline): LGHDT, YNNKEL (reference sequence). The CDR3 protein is CASSPRGLAGGITGELFF. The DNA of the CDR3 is TGTGCCAGCAGCCCCCGTGGCCTAGCGGGAGGGATCACCGGGGAGCTGTTTTTT.

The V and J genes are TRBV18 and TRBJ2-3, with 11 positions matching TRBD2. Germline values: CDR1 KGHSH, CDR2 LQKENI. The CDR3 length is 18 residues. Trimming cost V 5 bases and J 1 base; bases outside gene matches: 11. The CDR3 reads CASSGVLAGEAGTDTQYF. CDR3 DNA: TGTGCCAGCTCAGGTGTACTAGCGGGAGAGGCGGGCACAGATACGCAGTATTTT.

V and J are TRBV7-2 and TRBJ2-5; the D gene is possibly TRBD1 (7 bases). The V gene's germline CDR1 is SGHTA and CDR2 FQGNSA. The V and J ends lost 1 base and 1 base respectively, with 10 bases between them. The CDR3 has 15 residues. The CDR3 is CASSLGGDSQETQYF. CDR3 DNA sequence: TGTGCCAGCAGCTTAGGGGGGGACAGCCAAGAGACCCAGTACTTC.

In DNA, the CDR3 is TGTGCCAGCAGACGGACAGGGTTGAACTATGGCTACACCTTC. Residues: CASRRTGLNYGYTF. J is TRBJ1-2 and V is TRBV28; 8 positions match TRBD1. With V trimmed by 6 bases and J by 2 bases, 5 bases remained unmatched. This CDR3 contains 14 residues. Germline V lookup: CDR1 MDHEN, CDR2 SYDVKM.